Included here is one T cell receptor beta chain sequence, with context. The target of this receptor is not known. Nothing much larger sits one base from this clone, and base qualities are not available. The sample is drawn from a study of a mutant IDH1 vaccine in newly diagnosed glioma (dated by TCRdb to about 2021). A note on the overall study: Eight vaccinations were administered to patients in weeks 1, 3, 5, 7, 11, 15, 19 and 23, corresponding to visits V03 through V10. Vaccination began 4-6 weeks after radiotherapy alone, or alongside temozolomide cycles in the chemotherapy-containing groups. The roughly 32 treated patients were approximately 60% male and around 38% female, with a mean age of around 40 years. Before enrollment, most patients had been given radiochemotherapy with temozolomide as standard therapy, while the rest had received either radiotherapy alone or temozolomide alone. Peripheral blood was collected at six visits: V03 (baseline), V05, V07, V10, V12 and V13. For exploratory analyses, longitudinal TCRB deep sequencing was carried out in roughly 23 treated patients wherever samples were available. General study outcomes and caveats: Pseudoprogression seemed to be unrelated to changes in the top peripheral T cell clonotypes found by TCRB sequencing. Availability determined which PBMC samples were chosen for TCRB deep sequencing. The authors noted that analyses of patient blood samples could not be reproduced because of sample limitations. Immune responses induced by the vaccine were seen in 93.3% of patients across multiple MHC alleles.

Receptor libraries were prepared by the immunoSEQ multiplex PCR assay. Following the manufacturer's protocol, the hsTCRB Kit was used to amplify rearranged TCR beta chain sequences. Sequencing of TCRB libraries was carried out on an Illumina MiSeq. On the authors' methods: Demultiplexing, trimming and gene mapping were performed with the kit vendor's proprietary platform. TCRdb holds this immuneACCESS table with in-frame rearrangements only. Some clones are missing; in checked studies, unresolved V genes explain under half, and the rest has no known cause. D and trimming come from the DNA, and the V and J calls and clone size come from that table. The sample contains 52,000 or so clones, 80% of them found a single time. The top ten constitute about 6.3% of the sample. This specimen's time point label, interpreted: week 23, last vaccination. Every vaccine dose consisted of 300 ug of a 20-mer mutant IDH1 peptide in Montanide, administered subcutaneously together with topical imiquimod. All donors had newly diagnosed IDH1-mutant astrocytomas of WHO grade 3 or 4 that showed loss of nuclear ATRX. The samples were drawn from NOA16, a multicentre, single-arm, open-label phase I trial in Germany that tested a mutant IDH1 peptide vaccine in humans for the first time. Genomic DNA for TCRB sequencing was isolated from EDTA blood with the DNeasy Blood and Tissue Kit.

The germline V gene (reference sequence) yields PRHDT for CDR1 and FYEKMQ for CDR2. Relative to germline, V is 4 bases shorter and J is 2 bases shorter, with 4 bases between their ends. The CDR3 starts with the cysteine, ends with the phenylalanine, and has 12 residues. Solely the CDR3 DNA is kept, with 36 bases framed from the first base. This sequence was found in a man between 40 and 49 years old with glioma. The rearrangement joined TRBV13 to TRBJ2-3, with the D gene not confidently named. The sequences come from PBMCs, collected from a glioma patient whose treatment included an IDH1 peptide vaccine. The bases are TGTGCCAGCAGCTCGAACACAGATACGCAGTATTTT. Its protein is CASSSNTDTQYF.